The rows below give T cell receptor beta chains drawn from one sample of a study of blood T cell repertoires in COVID-19. TCRdb's table, derived via immunoSEQ multiplex PCR, lists solely in-frame clones and lacks some. Seen here are around 190,000 clones, about 88% observed once, and the top ten hold about 8.4%. The sequencing sample was made of PBMCs or T cells enriched from blood (not recorded which). These receptor sequences come from a woman younger than 35 who had recovered from COVID-19. CDR3s include the opening cysteine and the closing phenylalanine or tryptophan. The order of the fields is V gene, J gene, CDR3 protein.

TRBV5-1	TRBJ2-7	CASSFTGVAYEQYF
TRBV6-5	TRBJ2-3	CASSTPGGSTDTQYF
TRBV10-3	TRBJ1-4	CAISGQTGTNEKLFF
TRBV6-5	TRBJ1-4	CASSLDREVDEKLFF
TRBV30	TRBJ2-1	CAWSDSTSSYNEQFF
TRBV30	TRBJ1-5	CACQAGTVSNQPQHF
TRBV7-9	TRBJ2-7	CASSLGTGGEEQYF
TRBV6-5	TRBJ1-1	CASRLRVAEAFF
TRBV5-4	TRBJ1-6	CASSVRGADSPLHF
TRBV19	TRBJ1-1	CASSIEGAMNTEAFF
TRBV3-1/TRBV3-2	TRBJ1-2	CASSPEWAYGYTF
TRBV7-2	TRBJ1-6	CASSLDSGMSSPLHF
TRBV29-1	TRBJ2-7	CSAAGGQDEQYF
TRBV18	TRBJ1-2	CASSPLTGPGYTF
TRBV28	TRBJ1-1	CASLYLGAGGNTEAFF
TRBV9	TRBJ2-7	CASSVGATYEQYF
TRBV27	TRBJ2-2	CASSLMGTVVTGELFF
TRBV19	TRBJ1-1	CASSIGGQFEPSNTEAFF
TRBV19	TRBJ2-1	CASSIERERQFF
TRBV7-9	TRBJ1-1	CASRILSEGEAFF
TRBV2	TRBJ1-1	CASRPDSTEAFF
TRBV28	TRBJ2-3	CASRGRVTLSTDTQYF
TRBV7-2	TRBJ2-5	CASRSQRRETQYF
TRBV7-9	TRBJ1-1	CASSPKGDNTEAFF
TRBV2	TRBJ2-7	CASSERAVRTYEQYF
TRBV28	TRBJ2-7	CASTLGGDSYEQYF
TRBV27	TRBJ1-5	CASSSAGNQPQHF
TRBV28	TRBJ2-3	CASSLDSASTDTQYF
TRBV6-5	TRBJ2-2	CASSPRFEGELFF
TRBV4-1	TRBJ1-6	CASSQWAGGSSPLHF
TRBV3-1/TRBV3-2	TRBJ1-6	CASSQAGRVNSPLHF
TRBV19	TRBJ2-1	CASSMVTGGSYNEQFF
TRBV7-3	TRBJ2-1	CASSPGTGGYNEQFF
TRBV15	TRBJ2-3	CATSRVGGADTQYF
TRBV6-6	TRBJ2-2	CASSIDGLRTGELFF
TRBV7-3	TRBJ2-7	CASSAFLAGGPYEQYF
TRBV5-1	TRBJ2-2	CASSLATGMNTGELFF
TRBV10-3	TRBJ2-1	CAISESQGASYNEQFF
TRBV19	TRBJ2-1	CASSIAAGGSDEQFF
TRBV19	TRBJ2-1	CASSTGTSFKYNEQFF
TRBV6-5	TRBJ1-5	CASSPDLTGKAQHF
TRBV6-2/TRBV6-3	TRBJ1-2	CASSSPGQGSGVNYGYTF
TRBV28	TRBJ2-3	CASSQKERYTDTQYF
TRBV5-1	TRBJ2-7	CASKGGRSSYEQYF
TRBV7-2	TRBJ2-3	CASSLKGLRTDTQYF
TRBV4-1	TRBJ2-7	CASSLLSLWSEQYF
TRBV20-1	TRBJ1-2	CRGTGGLGYTF
TRBV6-6	TRBJ2-2	CASMGQVDTGELFF
TRBV11-3	TRBJ2-1	CASSSGSGFYNEQFF
TRBV18	TRBJ2-5	CASSLLAGEETQYF
TRBV10-3	TRBJ2-5	CAISEWGGQETQYF
TRBV4-1	TRBJ1-1	CASSGTGTGSTEAFF
TRBV2	TRBJ2-3	CASFVREDGTDTQYF